This is a list of T cell receptor beta chains from one sample in a study of blood T cell repertoires in COVID-19. Repertoires were generated with immunoSEQ multiplex PCR, while TCRdb's copy carries only in-frame clones and drops some. The sample yields roughly 110,000 clones, about 88% seen once. Specimen: peripheral blood. These receptors were taken from a woman aged 70-85 years who had recovered from COVID-19. CDR3s include the opening cysteine and the closing phenylalanine or tryptophan. A D gene is named only where the DNA matches it firmly.

D	V	J	CDR3	DNA
TRBD1	TRBV7-3	TRBJ1-2	CASSYDREDGYTF	TGTGCCAGCAGCTATGACAGGGAGGATGGCTACACCTTC
.	TRBV5-5	TRBJ2-7	CASSLALGRRTYEQYF	TGTGCCAGCAGCTTGGCCCTAGGAAGGAGGACCTACGAGCAGTACTTC
.	TRBV2	TRBJ1-1	CASSDRATEAFF	TGTGCCAGCAGTGACAGGGCCACTGAAGCTTTCTTT
.	TRBV29-1	TRBJ2-1	CSVRGAGVRNEQFF	TGCAGCGTGAGAGGGGCAGGGGTTCGCAATGAGCAGTTCTTC
.	TRBV4-1	TRBJ2-1	CASSRLGTHNNEQFF	TGCGCCAGCAGCCGGCTGGGGACACATAACAATGAGCAGTTCTTC
.	TRBV4-2	TRBJ2-5	CASSQGPGLKGETQYF	TGTGCCAGCAGCCAAGGGCCAGGACTTAAAGGAGAGACCCAGTACTTC
TRBD1	TRBV7-9	TRBJ2-7	CASTGGPVLSYEQYF	TGTGCCAGCACAGGGGGCCCCGTCCTGTCCTACGAGCAGTACTTC
.	TRBV14	TRBJ1-6	CASSQSRGHFLSPLHF	TGTGCCAGCAGCCAGAGTCGGGGACACTTTTTATCACCCCTCCACTTT
TRBD1	TRBV6-5	TRBJ1-1	CATRQGGTEAFF	TGTGCCACCCGACAGGGTGGCACTGAAGCTTTCTTT
.	TRBV25-1	TRBJ2-4	CASSDRHDIKNIQYF	TGTGCCAGCAGTGACAGGCACGACATTAAAAACATTCAGTACTTC
.	TRBV6-5	TRBJ1-5	CASSTQTDQPQHF	TGTGCCAGCAGTACCCAGACAGATCAGCCCCAGCATTTT
TRBD1	TRBV7-9	TRBJ1-1	CASSKGGVMNTEAFF	TGTGCCAGCAGCAAAGGGGGCGTTATGAACACTGAAGCTTTCTTT
.	TRBV5-1	TRBJ2-2	CASSFGGAGTGELFF	TGCGCCAGCAGCTTCGGAGGGGCGGGCACCGGGGAGCTGTTTTTT
.	TRBV3-1/TRBV3-2	TRBJ1-6	CASSQDGGYSPLHF	TGTGCCAGCAGCCAAGATGGAGGGTATTCACCCCTCCACTTT
.	TRBV6-2/TRBV6-3	TRBJ2-2	CASSLQRPNTGELFF	TGTGCCAGCAGCCTCCAGCGGCCGAACACCGGGGAGCTGTTTTTT
.	TRBV6-2/TRBV6-3	TRBJ1-1	CASSYRRVGMAEAFF	TGTGCCAGCAGTTATCGCAGGGTCGGAATGGCTGAAGCTTTCTTT
.	TRBV15	TRBJ2-1	CATSILFPRGEQFF	TGTGCCACCAGCATCCTTTTCCCTCGGGGGGAGCAGTTCTTC
.	TRBV27	TRBJ2-3	CASRTRGGPILQYF	TGTGCCAGCAGAACTAGGGGGGGACCTATACTGCAGTATTTT
.	TRBV27	TRBJ2-5	CASSPRRDYQETQYF	TGTGCCAGCAGTCCTAGGCGCGACTACCAAGAGACCCAGTACTTC
.	TRBV4-3	TRBJ2-3	CASSQEGPGDPFTDTQYF	TGCGCCAGCAGCCAAGAGGGACCGGGGGACCCTTTCACAGATACGCAGTATTTT
.	TRBV7-2	TRBJ1-5	CASSLGASLNQPQHF	TGTGCCAGCAGCTTAGGGGCAAGCCTTAATCAGCCCCAGCATTTT
TRBD2	TRBV10-3	TRBJ2-2	CAIAQGGTGELFF	TGTGCCATCGCGCAGGGAGGGACCGGGGAGCTGTTTTTT
TRBD1	TRBV7-3	TRBJ1-1	CASSASGTGTEAFF	TGTGCCAGCAGCGCCTCAGGGACAGGGACTGAAGCTTTCTTT
.	TRBV6-2/TRBV6-3	TRBJ2-6	CASSYEGGRRRRSNVLTF	TGTGCCAGCAGTTACGAGGGGGGGCGGAGAAGACGGTCCAACGTCCTGACTTTC